This T cell receptor beta chain derives from a study of blood T cell repertoires in COVID-19. Study-level background: Acute and convalescent COVID-19 samples came from the United States, Italy and Spain.

This clone was recorded a few times. In germline, CDR1 is LNHDA, CDR2 SQIVND (reference sequence). The CDR3 length is 16 residues. With 10 bases clipped from V and 1 base from J, the junction kept 10 bases outside the gene matches. As processed by the authors: Reference gene primer amplification gave nucleated cell count estimates. The data were produced by immunoSEQ multiplex PCR, yet TCRdb's version contains in-frame clones alone and is incomplete. V, J and clone size derive from that table, while D and trimming were established from the DNA sequence. Of about 320,000 clones listed, approximately 89% are singletons.

The sequence derives from a woman aged 25 to 39 with COVID-19, enrolled during active disease. The rearrangement joins TRBV19 to TRBJ2-4; 10 bases line up with TRBD1. Sample: peripheral blood. This chain's CDR3 is CATGDRGGMAKNIQYF. The CDR3 region has the DNA TGTGCCACAGGGGACAGGGGAGGAATGGCCAAAAACATTCAGTACTTC.